These 8 T cell receptor beta chains were sequenced from one sample in a study of vaccination effects on CD4 cells after COVID-19. TCRdb's copy holds only in-frame clones and misses some; the assay was immunoSEQ multiplex PCR. The sample has under 65,000 clones; roughly three quarters are singletons. For these TCRs, the target antigens are not known. Antigen-specific CD4+ T cells were expanded with viral peptide pools in the ViraFEST assay before sequencing. On roughly day 10 of culture, CD4+ T cells were separated out. By PCR, the person was confirmed to have had SARS-CoV-2 infection between March and December 2020. The material sequenced was CD4+ T cells from PBMCs cultured with HIV peptides, taken before COVID-19 vaccination. The subset here: HIV-1 Nef peptide pool negative control/reference culture. All receptors come from a human donor who had a prior SARS-CoV-2 infection.

This clone was picked up one time. This sequence joins TRBV4-1 and TRBJ2-5, with TRBD2 identical over 11 bases. CDR3 length: 15 amino acids. Unmatched junction bases numbered 6, after V lost 5 bases and J lost 4 bases. Germline CDR1 reads MGHRA; CDR2 reads YSYEKL. DNA for the CDR3: TGCGCCAGCAGCTCGGGACTAGCGGTACTAGAGACCCAGTACTTC. Amino acid sequence: CASSSGLAVLETQYF.

V usage is TRBV5-1 and J usage is TRBJ1-2; no clear D gene. Trimming left V 0 bases short and J 5 bases short, with 8 bases between. The germline V gene has CDR1 SGHRS and CDR2 YFSETQ. This CDR3 contains 13 residues. The CDR3 DNA reads TGCGCCAGCAGCTTGGTTTCCTTTTATGGCTACACCTTC. Amino acids: CASSLVSFYGYTF.

The chain links TRBV12-5 to TRBJ1-1; TRBD1 matches 9 bases. With 5 bases clipped from V and 7 bases from J, the junction kept 11 bases outside the gene matches. The CDR3 runs to 15 residues. Germline assignment: CDR1 LGHNT and CDR2 FRNRAP. CDR3 coding DNA: TGTGCTAGTGGTACGACGGGACAGGGACATGATGAAGCTTTCTTT. Amino acids: CASGTTGQGHDEAFF.

This chain joins TRBV9 and TRBJ2-4; maybe TRBD1 (6 bases). This CDR3 spans 16 amino acids. V lost 3 bases and J 5 bases, leaving 18 bases between the germline ends. Germline V gene sequence: CDR1 SGDLS, CDR2 YYNGEE. CDR3 amino acids: CASSGPPHAGENIQYF. CDR3 nucleotide sequence: TGTGCCAGCAGCGGACCTCCCCATGCAGGGGAAAACATTCAGTACTTC.

The chain has TRBV5-4 and TRBJ2-3, with D possibly TRBD2 on 5 matching bases. Germline V gene data show CDR1 as SGHNT and CDR2 as YYREEE (reference sequence). The V and J ends lost 0 bases and 5 bases respectively, with 10 bases between them. This CDR3 region has 14 residues. The CDR3 is CASSLAAREDTQYF. The DNA of the CDR3 is TGTGCCAGCAGCTTGGCCGCCCGGGAAGATACGCAGTATTTT.

This chain uses TRBV29-1 with TRBJ2-3; tentatively, D is TRBD1 (6 bases). Per germline, CDR1 SQVTM and CDR2 ANQGSEA. CDR3 length: 15 amino acids. Trimming left V 2 bases short and J 4 bases short, with 16 bases between. The CDR3: CSVERRPGAPDTQYF. As DNA, the CDR3 is TGCAGCGTTGAAAGGCGGCCAGGGGCCCCAGATACGCAGTATTTT.

V usage is TRBV2 and J usage is TRBJ2-3; no reliable D call. CDR1 is SNHLY and CDR2 is FYNNEI in the germline V gene. The CDR3 is 11 residues long. The ends were cut back, 6 bases at V and 2 bases at J, with 3 bases in the middle. The chain's CDR3 is CASSSTDTQYF. CDR3 DNA: TGTGCCAGCAGCTCCACAGATACGCAGTATTTT. The full variable domain, completed using reference TRBV2 and TRBJ2-3, is EPEVTQTPSHQVTQMGQEVILRCVPISNHLYFYWYRQILGQKVEFLVSFYNNEISEKSEIFDDQFSVERPDGSNFTLKIRSTKLEDSAMYFCASSSTDTQYFGPGTRLTVL.

This clone was observed a few times. The rearrangement uses TRBV24-1 and TRBJ2-3; TRBD2 aligns across 12 bases. This CDR3 has 18 amino acids. Germline V gene sequence: CDR1 KGHDR, CDR2 SFDVKD. The J segment lost 6 bases and the V segment lost 3 bases, leaving 12 bases of the junction unmatched. The CDR3, as DNA: TGTGCCACCAGTGATGGATGGGCTAGCGGGAGGGCACATGATACGCAGTATTTT. Amino acids: CATSDGWASGRAHDTQYF.